This T cell receptor (beta chain) was identified during a study of human thymus T cells (dated by TCRdb to the early 2020s). General notes on the study: TCR alpha and beta repertoires from roughly 8 infant thymus samples and a few related peripheral blood samples were characterized in the study. The infant donors were roughly 7 to 244 days old, and the cohort included six or seven males and two females. General study outcomes and caveats: Thymus samples yielded on average roughly 840,000 unique TCRB clonotypes, compared with roughly 76,000 from blood samples. Usage of V and J gene segments appeared to be biased in both the thymic and the peripheral blood repertoires. Highly overlapping thymic TCR repertoires among unrelated individuals were reported in the related research.

Using the immunoSEQ multiplex PCR assay, the TCRB and TCRAD loci were amplified from a standardized quantity of quality-controlled genomic DNA. The amplicons spanned the V(D)J region and were long enough to cover the CDR3 and allow V and J genes to be identified. The amplicons were sequenced on an Illumina platform via the commercial immunoSEQ service. In the paper's pipeline: Primer bias and sequencing errors were corrected as previously described, and TCRAD and TCRB definitions were based on the IMGT database. immunoSEQ Analyzer 3.0 and VDJTools were used for repertoire analysis, which covered basic statistics, V/J segment usage, diversity estimates, rarefaction and pairwise overlap. To estimate diversity, the Chao1, ChaoE, Efron-Thisted, Shannon and inverse Simpson indices were applied, and diversity was also estimated on datasets down-sampled to the smallest sample. Repertoire overlap was assessed by strict matching of CDR3 nucleotide sequence, V gene and J gene, and clustering was done by Jaccard-based multidimensional scaling. Entries here come from immuneACCESS through TCRdb and include only in-frame sequences with V and J called. Some clones fail to appear in such tables; in the studies checked, an unresolved V gene covers under half of the shortfall, and the cause of the remainder is unknown. D and trimming come from the DNA, and the V and J calls and clone size come from that table. A total of about 130,000 clones appear in this sample, around 94% of them only once. The leading ten clones occupy around 0.025% of the sample.

The CDR3, from cysteine to phenylalanine, totals 17 residues. The entry retains the CDR3 DNA only, 51 bases that are in frame from base 1. V and J lose 4 bases and 6 bases, and a span of 19 bases separates them. The germline V gene provides CDR1 LGHNA and CDR2 YNFKEQ. Comment on this clone: The specificity of this receptor is unknown. Base qualities are missing; no much larger clone stands one base away.

Thymus tissue was obtained as surgical resects removed during corrective cardiac surgery. Immunologically healthy infants undergoing open corrective cardiac surgery for congenital heart defects in Finland were used as donors. Thymocytes were released mechanically from tissue and stored at -70 °C as pellets of about 9-32 million cells. Genomic DNA was extracted from frozen cell pellets with a QIAsymphony instrument. What was sequenced was thymus tissue. This clonotype was sampled from a boy in the first two years of life with a congenital heart defect but otherwise immunologically healthy. The chain is assembled from TRBV4-2 and TRBJ1-6; the D gene is possibly TRBD1, with 6 bases matching. The DNA is TGTGCCAGCAGCCGAGAAGGGGCAGGGGCCCCTAATTCACCCCTCCACTTT. Its product reads: CASSREGAGAPNSPLHF.